The 4 T cell receptor beta chains below were found in one sample sequenced in a study of Ad26.COV2.S vaccination and SARS-CoV-2 variants. Clones were sequenced by immunoSEQ multiplex PCR, and TCRdb holds only the in-frame ones, with some missing. Of about 94,000 clones in the sample, approximately 82% were seen once. This material consisted of peripheral blood, taken after recovery from COVID-19. The receptor source for this set is a human donor who had recovered from COVID-19.

The chain carries TRBV4-2 and TRBJ2-1, with D perhaps TRBD2 (5 bases). Trimming left V 0 bases short and J 8 bases short, with 14 bases between. Germline CDR1 is LGHNA and CDR2 is YNFKEQ. CDR3 length: 15 residues. CDR3 DNA: TGTGCCAGCAGCCAAGATTTACGGCTAGCCGATGAGCAGTTCTTC. This codes for CASSQDLRLADEQFF.

The rearrangement uses TRBV12-3 or TRBV12-4 and TRBJ2-2; the D is unclear. V lost 3 bases to trimming and J lost 13 bases, with 12 bases between them. CDR3 length: 12 residues. The CDR3 reads CASSLLWGRLFF. Here the CDR3 DNA reads TGTGCCAGCAGTTTGCTCTGGGGTCGGCTGTTTTTT.

The chain joins TRBV19 to TRBJ1-2; D is undetermined. Deletions cut 6 bases from V and 7 bases from J, with 15 bases between. The CDR3 contains 13 residues. Looked up from germline, CDR1 is LNHDA and CDR2 is SQIVND (reference sequence). The CDR3 is CASSLGGIVGYTF. The CDR3, as DNA: TGTGCCAGTAGCCTTGGTGGGATAGTTGGCTACACCTTC. Looking up the rest from reference TRBV19 and TRBJ1-2 gives the full variable domain: DGGITQSPKYLFRKEGQNVTLSCEQNLNHDAMYWYRQDPGQGLRLIYYSQIVNDFQKGDIAEGYSVSREKKESFPLTVTSAQKNPTAFYLCASSLGGIVGYTFGSGTRLTVV.

The chain uses TRBV27 and TRBJ2-7; D may be TRBD1 or TRBD2 (5 bases each). The CDR3 covers 16 residues. With 5 bases removed from V and 6 bases from J, the gap between germline ends came to 23 bases. Looked up from germline, CDR1 is MNHEY and CDR2 is SMNVEV (reference sequence). DNA for the CDR3: TGTGCCAGCAGTCTACGTTCGGGACCCAACCCCCTCGAGCAGTACTTC. It codes for CASSLRSGPNPLEQYF.